This TCR beta chain was documented in a study of blood T cell repertoires in COVID-19. Sequenced by immunoSEQ multiplex PCR; TCRdb stores in-frame clones only, minus some. The top ten clones hold under 14% of a sample with about 130,000 clones, around three quarters of them seen once. Trimming took 7 bases from V and 8 from J; bases not matched to a gene: 13. Germline-derived CDR1 and CDR2 are LGHDT and YNNKEL (reference sequence). The CDR3 is 15 residues long. The TCR comes from a human donor in a cohort sampled during active COVID-19. Sequences were obtained from peripheral blood. The chain uses TRBV3-1 (or the pseudogene TRBV3-2) and TRBJ1-2; 10 nucleotides line up with TRBD1. DNA of the CDR3: TGTGCCAGCACAAGACAGGGGGCTGTGGTGGAGGGCTACACCTTC. Translated: CASTRQGAVVEGYTF.